Listed below are T cell receptor beta chains from one sample, sequenced in a study of post-analysis software for immune sequencing data. TCRdb itself ran the PCR reads through MiXCR, one entry per CDR3 protein. The sample consists of roughly 650,000 distinct CDR3 sequences, approximately 59% of them appearing once. Sequencing was done on a sample of blood. Every receptor here comes from a girl aged 2-10 years with multiple sclerosis. Both conserved end residues are part of each CDR3. The D gene is left open where the match is weak. A clone size is listed for some rows: how often the clone was seen (once, few, many), or a class if it is expanded.

j_call,clone_size,d_call,v_call,cdr3_aa,cdr3_nt
TRBJ2-7,NA,TRBD2,TRBV20-1,CSAREASGTFSYEQYF,TGCAGTGCTAGAGAGGCTAGCGGGACATTTTCCTACGAGCAGTACTTC
TRBJ1-2,NA,NA,TRBV7-2,CASGLGTGFGYTF,TGTGCCAGCGGCTTAGGAACGGGTTTTGGCTACACCTTC
TRBJ2-5,NA,NA,TRBV11-2,CASGSAGETQYF,TGTGCCAGCGGTAGCGCTGGAGAGACCCAGTACTTC
TRBJ2-1,NA,NA,TRBV12-3/TRBV12-4,CASSSRLPNEQFF,TGTGCCAGCAGCTCAAGACTACCCAATGAGCAGTTCTTC
TRBJ2-1,NA,TRBD1,TRBV29-1,CSGVGTGNNEQFF,TGCAGCGGGGTCGGGACAGGGAACAATGAGCAGTTCTTC
TRBJ2-7,NA,NA,TRBV5-1,CASSLDSRAYEQYF,TGCGCCAGCAGCTTGGATTCCAGGGCCTACGAGCAGTACTTC
TRBJ2-5,NA,TRBD1,TRBV30,CAWSRTGKETQYF,TGTGCCTGGAGTCGGACAGGGAAAGAGACCCAGTACTTC
TRBJ2-4,NA,TRBD1,TRBV29-1,CSVERGHENIQYF,TGCAGCGTTGAGAGGGGGCATGAAAACATTCAGTACTTC
TRBJ1-2,NA,NA,TRBV29-1,CSVAEPLYGYTF,TGCAGCGTTGCCGAGCCCCTCTATGGCTACACCTTC
TRBJ2-5,once,TRBD1,TRBV29-1,CSVSGGVEEGTQYF,TGCAGCGTTTCAGGGGGAGTAGAAGAGGGGACCCAGTACTTC
TRBJ2-1,few,TRBD2,TRBV20-1,CSASNLAGSSYNEQFF,TGCAGTGCTAGCAATCTAGCGGGGAGCTCCTACAATGAGCAGTTCTTC
TRBJ1-1,NA,NA,TRBV6-2/TRBV6-3,CASSSQSAAKALNTEAFF,TGCGCCAGCAGTTCACAATCGGCTGCGAAGGCTCTGAACACTGAAGCTTTCTTT
TRBJ2-1,NA,NA,TRBV7-9,CASSLAVGSLVDEQFF,TGTGCCAGCAGCTTAGCGGTGGGATCGCTTGTGGATGAGCAGTTCTTC
TRBJ1-1,NA,NA,TRBV6-6,CASRIGRATRDNTEAFF,TGTGCCAGCAGAATCGGACGTGCGACGCGTGATAACACTGAAGCTTTCTTT
TRBJ1-5,NA,NA,TRBV6-1,CASSVAGVGLNQPQHF,TGTGCCAGCAGTGTGGCCGGGGTGGGTCTTAATCAGCCCCAGCATTTT
TRBJ2-5,few,TRBD2,TRBV7-8,CASSRLAGNQETQYF,TGTGCCAGCAGCAGACTAGCGGGGAACCAAGAGACCCAGTACTTC
TRBJ1-5,NA,NA,TRBV2,CASSLGNSPNQPQHF,TGTGCCAGCAGCTTGGGGAACAGTCCCAATCAGCCCCAGCATTTT
TRBJ1-4,NA,NA,TRBV25-1,CASSERKGEKLFF,TGTGCCAGCAGTGAAAGAAAGGGTGAAAAACTGTTTTTT
TRBJ1-1,few,NA,TRBV20-1,CSAILGNKGTTEAFF,TGCAGTGCAATCCTCGGCAACAAAGGAACCACTGAAGCTTTCTTT
TRBJ2-3,few,NA,TRBV7-2,CASSFYRETDTQYF,TGTGCCAGCAGCTTTTACAGGGAGACAGATACGCAGTATTTT
TRBJ1-5,NA,NA,TRBV6-6,CASRPYHSNQPQHF,TGTGCCAGCAGACCATACCATAGCAATCAGCCCCAGCATTTT
TRBJ2-7,NA,TRBD1,TRBV29-1,CSVEARTGLSLEQYF,TGCAGCGTTGAAGCCAGGACAGGGCTCTCACTCGAGCAGTACTTC
TRBJ2-5,few,TRBD1,TRBV25-1,CASSAHRGQETQYF,TGTGCCAGCAGTGCTCACAGGGGACAAGAGACCCAGTACTTC
TRBJ2-1,NA,NA,TRBV7-9,CASSYGERLYNEQFF,TGTGCCAGCAGCTACGGGGAACGATTATACAATGAGCAGTTCTTC
TRBJ2-1,NA,TRBD1,TRBV5-5,CASSSQWTGQIGNEQFF,TGTGCCAGCAGCTCGCAATGGACAGGGCAGATCGGCAATGAGCAGTTCTTC
TRBJ2-7,few,NA,TRBV21-1,CASSLELGDSDIKTSYEQYF,TGTGCCAGCAGCCTCGAGCTGGGGGACAGCGATATTAAAACTTCCTACGAGCAGTACTTC
TRBJ2-7,NA,NA,TRBV3-1,CASSQPGGSYNEQYF,TGTGCCAGCAGCCAACCTGGCGGCTCCTACAATGAGCAGTACTTC
TRBJ2-1,NA,TRBD2,TRBV5-5,CASSFRMGTSGTSYNEQFF,TGTGCCAGCAGCTTCCGAATGGGTACTAGCGGGACATCCTACAATGAGCAGTTCTTC
TRBJ1-5,NA,TRBD1,TRBV5-1,CASSPNGQGNQPQHF,TGCGCCAGCAGCCCAAATGGACAGGGCAATCAGCCCCAGCATTTT
TRBJ1-5,NA,NA,TRBV3-1,CASSHASTGSNQPQHF,TGTGCCAGCAGCCACGCCAGCACAGGGAGCAATCAGCCCCAGCATTTT
TRBJ2-7,NA,NA,TRBV5-1,CASSWYREPGPYEQYF,TGCGCCAGCAGCTGGTACAGGGAACCCGGCCCCTACGAGCAGTACTTC
TRBJ1-1,NA,NA,TRBV12-3/TRBV12-4,CASSHLQGMGTEAFF,TGTGCCAGCAGTCATCTTCAGGGGATGGGCACTGAAGCTTTCTTT
TRBJ2-7,NA,NA,TRBV9,CASSVGLLSYEQYF,TGTGCCAGCAGTGTAGGCCTTCTCTCCTACGAGCAGTACTTC
TRBJ2-3,NA,NA,TRBV5-1,CASSPRDTDTQYF,TGCGCCAGCAGCCCAAGGGATACAGATACGCAGTATTTT
TRBJ2-1,NA,NA,TRBV20-1,CSAGDTDPYNEQFF,TGCAGTGCGGGCGACACCGACCCTTACAATGAGCAGTTCTTC
TRBJ2-1,NA,NA,TRBV29-1,CSVVSEGPYNEQFF,TGCAGCGTTGTAAGTGAGGGTCCCTACAATGAGCAGTTCTTC
TRBJ2-1,NA,TRBD2,TRBV12-3/TRBV12-4,CASSGTSESEQFF,TGTGCCAGCTCCGGGACTAGTGAAAGTGAGCAGTTCTTC
TRBJ1-5,few,NA,TRBV12-3/TRBV12-4,CASSLGGTYSNQPQHF,TGTGCCAGCAGCCTAGGCGGGACTTATAGCAATCAGCCCCAGCATTTT
TRBJ2-2,NA,TRBD2,TRBV5-1,CASTTSGKGNTGELFF,TGCGCCAGCACTACTAGCGGCAAGGGGAACACCGGGGAGCTGTTTTTT
TRBJ2-7,NA,NA,TRBV11-2,CASSLAVQAYEQYF,TGTGCCAGCAGCTTAGCGGTTCAAGCCTACGAGCAGTACTTC